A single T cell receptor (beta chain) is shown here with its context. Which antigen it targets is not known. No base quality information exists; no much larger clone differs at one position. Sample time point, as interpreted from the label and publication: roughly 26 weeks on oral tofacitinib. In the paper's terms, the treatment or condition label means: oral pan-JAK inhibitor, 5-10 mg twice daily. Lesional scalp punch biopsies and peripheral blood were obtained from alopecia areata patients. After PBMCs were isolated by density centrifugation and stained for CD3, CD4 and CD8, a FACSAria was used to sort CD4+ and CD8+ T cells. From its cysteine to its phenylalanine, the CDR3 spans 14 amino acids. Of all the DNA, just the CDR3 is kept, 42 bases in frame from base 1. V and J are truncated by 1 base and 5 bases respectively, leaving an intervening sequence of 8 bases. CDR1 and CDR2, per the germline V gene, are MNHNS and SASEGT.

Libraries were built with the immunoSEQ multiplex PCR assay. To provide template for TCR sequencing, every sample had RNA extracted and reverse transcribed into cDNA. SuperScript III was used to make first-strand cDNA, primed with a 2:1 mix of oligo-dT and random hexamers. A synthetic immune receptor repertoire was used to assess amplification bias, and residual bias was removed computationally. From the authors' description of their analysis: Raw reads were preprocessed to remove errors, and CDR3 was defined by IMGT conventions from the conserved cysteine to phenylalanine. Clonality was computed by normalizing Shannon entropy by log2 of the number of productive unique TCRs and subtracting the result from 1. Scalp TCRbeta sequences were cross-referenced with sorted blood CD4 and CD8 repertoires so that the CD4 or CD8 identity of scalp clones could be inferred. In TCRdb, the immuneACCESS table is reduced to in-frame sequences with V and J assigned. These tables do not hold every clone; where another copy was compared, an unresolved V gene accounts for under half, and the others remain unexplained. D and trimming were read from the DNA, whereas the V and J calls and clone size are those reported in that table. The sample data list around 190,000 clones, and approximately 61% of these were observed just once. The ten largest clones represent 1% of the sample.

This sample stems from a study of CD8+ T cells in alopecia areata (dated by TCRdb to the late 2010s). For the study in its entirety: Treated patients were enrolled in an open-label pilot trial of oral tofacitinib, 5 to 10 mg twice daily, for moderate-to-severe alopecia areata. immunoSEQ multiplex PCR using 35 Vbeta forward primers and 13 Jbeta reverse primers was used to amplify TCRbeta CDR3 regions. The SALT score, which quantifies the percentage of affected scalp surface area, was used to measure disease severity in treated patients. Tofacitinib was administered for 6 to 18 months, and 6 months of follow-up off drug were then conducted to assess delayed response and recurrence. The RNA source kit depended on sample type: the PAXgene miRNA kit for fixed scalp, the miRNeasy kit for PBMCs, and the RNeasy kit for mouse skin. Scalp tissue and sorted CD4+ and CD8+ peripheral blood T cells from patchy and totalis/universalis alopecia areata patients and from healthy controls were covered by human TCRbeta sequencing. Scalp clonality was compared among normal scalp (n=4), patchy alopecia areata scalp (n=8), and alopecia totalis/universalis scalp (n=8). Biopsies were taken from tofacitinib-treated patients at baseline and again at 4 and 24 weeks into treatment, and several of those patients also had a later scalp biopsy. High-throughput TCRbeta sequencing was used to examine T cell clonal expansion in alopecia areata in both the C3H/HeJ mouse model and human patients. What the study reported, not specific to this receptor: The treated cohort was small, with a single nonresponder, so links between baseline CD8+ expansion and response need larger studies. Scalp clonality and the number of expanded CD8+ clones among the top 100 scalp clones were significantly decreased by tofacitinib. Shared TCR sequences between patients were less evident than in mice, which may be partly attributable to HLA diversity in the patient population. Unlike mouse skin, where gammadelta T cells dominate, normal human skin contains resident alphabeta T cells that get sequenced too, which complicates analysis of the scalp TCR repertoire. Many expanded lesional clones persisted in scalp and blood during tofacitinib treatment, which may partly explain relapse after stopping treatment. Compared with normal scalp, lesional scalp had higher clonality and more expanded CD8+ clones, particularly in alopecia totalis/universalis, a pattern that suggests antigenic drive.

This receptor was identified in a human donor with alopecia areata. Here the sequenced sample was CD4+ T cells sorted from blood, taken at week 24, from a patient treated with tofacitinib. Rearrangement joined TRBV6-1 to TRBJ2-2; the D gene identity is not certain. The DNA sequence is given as TGTGCCAGCAGTGAAGGAAGACCGACCGGGGAGCTGTTTTTT. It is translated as CASSEGRPTGELFF.